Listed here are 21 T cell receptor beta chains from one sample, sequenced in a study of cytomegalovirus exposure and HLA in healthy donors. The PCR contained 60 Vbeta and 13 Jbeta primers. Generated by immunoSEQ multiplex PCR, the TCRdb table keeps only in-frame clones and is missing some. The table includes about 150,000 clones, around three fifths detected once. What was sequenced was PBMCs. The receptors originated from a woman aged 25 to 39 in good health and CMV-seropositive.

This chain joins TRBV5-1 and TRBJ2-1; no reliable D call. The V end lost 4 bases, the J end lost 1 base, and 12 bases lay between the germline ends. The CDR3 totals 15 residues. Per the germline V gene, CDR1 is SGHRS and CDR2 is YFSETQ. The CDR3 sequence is CASSPERESYNEQFF. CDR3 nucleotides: TGCGCCAGCAGCCCGGAGAGAGAGTCCTACAATGAGCAGTTCTTC.

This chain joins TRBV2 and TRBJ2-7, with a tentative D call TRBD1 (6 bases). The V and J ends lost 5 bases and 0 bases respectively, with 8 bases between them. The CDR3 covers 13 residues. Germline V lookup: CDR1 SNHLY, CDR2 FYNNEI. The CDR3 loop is CASSTGTSYEQYF. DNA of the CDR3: TGTGCCAGCAGTACAGGGACCTCCTACGAGCAGTACTTC.

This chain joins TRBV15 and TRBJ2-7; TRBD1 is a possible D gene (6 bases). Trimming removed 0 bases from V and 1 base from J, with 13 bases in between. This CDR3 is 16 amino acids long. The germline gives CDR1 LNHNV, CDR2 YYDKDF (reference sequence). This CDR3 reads CATSREGSQGSYEQYF. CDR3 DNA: TGTGCCACCAGCAGAGAAGGATCCCAGGGGTCCTACGAGCAGTACTTC.

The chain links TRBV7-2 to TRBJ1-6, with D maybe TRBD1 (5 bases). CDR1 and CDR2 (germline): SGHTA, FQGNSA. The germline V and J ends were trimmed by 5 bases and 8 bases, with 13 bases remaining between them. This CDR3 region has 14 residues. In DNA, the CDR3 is TGTGCCAGCAGCCCAGGGACTGACGATTCACCCCTCCACTTT. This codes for CASSPGTDDSPLHF.

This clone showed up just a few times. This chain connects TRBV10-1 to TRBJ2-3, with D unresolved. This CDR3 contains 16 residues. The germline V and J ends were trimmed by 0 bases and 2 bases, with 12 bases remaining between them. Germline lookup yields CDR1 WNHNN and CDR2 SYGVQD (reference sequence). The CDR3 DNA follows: TGCGCCAGCAGTGAGTCGTTGGCAGCGTCCACAGATACGCAGTATTTT. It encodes CASSESLAASTDTQYF.

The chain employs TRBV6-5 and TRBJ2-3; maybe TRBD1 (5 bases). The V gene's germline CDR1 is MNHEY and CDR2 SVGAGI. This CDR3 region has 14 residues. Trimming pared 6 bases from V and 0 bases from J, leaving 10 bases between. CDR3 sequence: CASSPTVSTDTQYF. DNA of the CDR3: TGTGCCAGCAGCCCGACAGTTAGCACAGATACGCAGTATTTT.

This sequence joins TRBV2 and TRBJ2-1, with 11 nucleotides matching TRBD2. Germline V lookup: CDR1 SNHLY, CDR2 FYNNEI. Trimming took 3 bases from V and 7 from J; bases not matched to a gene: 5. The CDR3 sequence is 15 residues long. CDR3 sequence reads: CASSDSPSGGNEQFF. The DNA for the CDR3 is TGTGCCAGCAGTGATTCGCCTAGCGGGGGGAATGAGCAGTTCTTC.

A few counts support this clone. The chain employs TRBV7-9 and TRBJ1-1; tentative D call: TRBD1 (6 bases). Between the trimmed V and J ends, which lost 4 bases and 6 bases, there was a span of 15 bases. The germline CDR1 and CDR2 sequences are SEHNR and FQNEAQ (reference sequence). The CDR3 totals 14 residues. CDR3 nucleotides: TGTGCCAGCAGCTCCCAACAGGGTTACTCTGAAGCTTTCTTT. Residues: CASSSQQGYSEAFF.

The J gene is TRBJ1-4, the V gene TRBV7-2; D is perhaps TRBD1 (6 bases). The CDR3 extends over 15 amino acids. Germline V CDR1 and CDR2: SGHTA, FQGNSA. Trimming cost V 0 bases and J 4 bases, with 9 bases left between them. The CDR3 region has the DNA TGTGCCAGCAGCTTAGCGACAGGATTTAATGAAAAACTGTTTTTT. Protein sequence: CASSLATGFNEKLFF.

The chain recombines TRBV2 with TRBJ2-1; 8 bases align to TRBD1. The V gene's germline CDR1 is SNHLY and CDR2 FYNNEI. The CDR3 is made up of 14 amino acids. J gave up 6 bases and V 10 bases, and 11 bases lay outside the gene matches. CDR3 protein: CATSRQGLFNEQFF. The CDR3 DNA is TGTGCCACCTCGAGACAGGGGTTATTCAATGAGCAGTTCTTC.

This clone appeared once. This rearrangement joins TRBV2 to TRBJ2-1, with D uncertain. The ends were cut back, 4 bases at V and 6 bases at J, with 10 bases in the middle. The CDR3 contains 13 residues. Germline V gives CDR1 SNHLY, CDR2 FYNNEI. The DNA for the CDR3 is TGTGCCAGCAGTGTCGAGAGGCCCAATGAGCAGTTCTTC. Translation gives CASSVERPNEQFF.

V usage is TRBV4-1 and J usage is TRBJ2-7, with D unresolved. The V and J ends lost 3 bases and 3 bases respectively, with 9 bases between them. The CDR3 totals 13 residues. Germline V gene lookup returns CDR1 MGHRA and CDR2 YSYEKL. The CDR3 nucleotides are TGCGCCAGCAGCCAGTTTCCAATCTACGAGCAGTACTTC. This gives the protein CASSQFPIYEQYF.

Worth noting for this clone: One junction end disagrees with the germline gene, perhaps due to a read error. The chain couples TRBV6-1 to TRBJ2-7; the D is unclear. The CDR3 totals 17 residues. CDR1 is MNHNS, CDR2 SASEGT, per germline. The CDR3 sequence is CASSEAIWSSLTYEQYF. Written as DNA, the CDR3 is TGTGCCAGCAGCGAAGCGATTTGGAGCAGCCTCACCTACGAGCAGTACTTC.

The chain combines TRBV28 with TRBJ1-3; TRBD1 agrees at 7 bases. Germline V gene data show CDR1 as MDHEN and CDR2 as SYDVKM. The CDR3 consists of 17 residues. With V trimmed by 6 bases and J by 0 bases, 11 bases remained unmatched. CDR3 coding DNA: TGTGCCAGCAGGGGGGACAGTCCCGGAGTCTCTGGAAACACCATATATTTT. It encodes CASRGDSPGVSGNTIYF.

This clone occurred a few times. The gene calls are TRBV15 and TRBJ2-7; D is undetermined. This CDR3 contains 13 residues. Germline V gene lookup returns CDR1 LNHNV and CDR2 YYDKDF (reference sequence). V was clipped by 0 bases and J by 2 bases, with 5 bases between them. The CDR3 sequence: CATSRDATYEQYF. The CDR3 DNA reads TGTGCCACCAGCAGAGATGCGACCTACGAGCAGTACTTC.

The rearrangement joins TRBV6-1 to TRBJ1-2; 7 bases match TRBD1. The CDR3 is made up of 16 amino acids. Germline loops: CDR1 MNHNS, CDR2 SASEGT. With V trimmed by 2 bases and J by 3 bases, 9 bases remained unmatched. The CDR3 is CASSERIGTAYYGYTF. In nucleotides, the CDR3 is TGTGCCAGCAGTGAAAGGATAGGGACAGCTTACTATGGCTACACCTTC.

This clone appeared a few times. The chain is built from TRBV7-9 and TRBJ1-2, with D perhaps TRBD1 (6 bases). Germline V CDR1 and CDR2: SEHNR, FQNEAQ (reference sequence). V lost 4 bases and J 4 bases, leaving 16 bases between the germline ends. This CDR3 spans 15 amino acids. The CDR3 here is CASSYGQSTPYGYTF. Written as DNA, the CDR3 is TGTGCCAGCAGCTACGGACAGTCGACCCCCTATGGCTACACCTTC.

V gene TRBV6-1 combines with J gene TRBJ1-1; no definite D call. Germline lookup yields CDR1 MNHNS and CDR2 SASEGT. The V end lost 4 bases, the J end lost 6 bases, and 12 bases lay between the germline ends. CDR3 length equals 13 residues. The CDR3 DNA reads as TGTGCCAGCAGTGGGGTTGGGCAGCCTGAAGCTTTCTTT. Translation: CASSGVGQPEAFF.

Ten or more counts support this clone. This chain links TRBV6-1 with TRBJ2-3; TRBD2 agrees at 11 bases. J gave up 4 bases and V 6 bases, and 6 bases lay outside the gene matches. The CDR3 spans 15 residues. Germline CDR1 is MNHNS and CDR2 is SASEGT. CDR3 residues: CASRLLAGGPDTQYF. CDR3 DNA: TGTGCCAGCAGGTTGCTAGCGGGAGGCCCAGATACGCAGTATTTT.

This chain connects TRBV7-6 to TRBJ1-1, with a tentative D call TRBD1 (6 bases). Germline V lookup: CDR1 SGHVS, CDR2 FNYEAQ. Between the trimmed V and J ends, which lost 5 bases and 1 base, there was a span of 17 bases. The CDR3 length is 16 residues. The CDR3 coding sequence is TGTGCCAGCAGCCATTGGGGAGGGGGAGAGAACACTGAAGCTTTCTTT. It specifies CASSHWGGGENTEAFF.

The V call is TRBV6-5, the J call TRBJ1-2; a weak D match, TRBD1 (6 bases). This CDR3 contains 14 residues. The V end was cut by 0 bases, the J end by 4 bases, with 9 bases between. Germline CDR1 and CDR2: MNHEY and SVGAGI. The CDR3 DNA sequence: TGTGCCAGCAGTTACTCACAGGGTGGCTATGGCTACACCTTC. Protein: CASSYSQGGYGYTF.